This T cell receptor (beta chain) came from a study of T cells in Graves' hyperthyroidism and ophthalmopathy. Study-wide results and limits: Expanded thyroid clonotypes (above 0.001) were mostly also found in blood.

TCR beta CDR3 regions were amplified from RNA transcripts. HTBI primers were used for first-round RT-PCR of the TCR CDR3. TCRdb itself ran the multiplex PCR reads through MiXCR, one entry per CDR3 protein. Here the sample spans 500,000 to 750,000 distinct CDR3 sequences, approximately 44% being singletons. The CDR3 has 16 amino acids. Deletions cut 6 bases from V and 0 bases from J, with 14 bases between. Concerning this clonotype: Its antigen remains unknown.

Graves' hyperthyroidism qualified as stable when ophthalmopathy did not progress within 18 months. The study excluded patients with uncontrolled infection, other autoimmune disease, pregnancy or lactation. Input material: peripheral blood or thyroid tissue (not recorded which). V and J are TRBV12-3 or TRBV12-4 and TRBJ2-2; D is possibly TRBD1 or TRBD2 (5 bases each). The source of this sequence is a woman between 18 and 29 years old with Graves' hyperthyroidism. CDR3 nucleotide sequence: TGTGCCAGCAGCCCTAACCGGGGCCCGAACACCGGGGAGCTGTTTTTT. Translating it yields CASSPNRGPNTGELFF.